The 31 T cell receptor beta chains below were found in one sample sequenced in a study of blood T cell repertoires in COVID-19. Profiling relied on immunoSEQ multiplex PCR, and the TCRdb table lists in-frame clones only, not all of them. The sample yields around 99,000 clones, about 89% seen once. Sequencing input: peripheral blood. These receptors all come from a man between 40 and 49 years old with active or convalescent COVID-19.

The CDR3 reads CASSYSTSYGYTF. The CDR3 DNA sequence: TGTGCCAGCAGTTACTCAACCAGTTATGGCTACACCTTC. The chain recombines TRBV6-5 with TRBJ1-2; D unresolved. CDR1 and CDR2 from the germline V gene are MNHEY and SVGAGI. Trimming cost V 0 bases and J 5 bases, with 7 bases left between them. The CDR3 has 13 amino acids.

This clone was recorded only once. In DNA form, the CDR3 reads TGTGCCAGCACCCAGGGAGGGGGAAGGAATTCACCCCTCCACTTT. Protein: CASTQGGGRNSPLHF. The chain links TRBV6-6 to TRBJ1-6; D is perhaps TRBD1 (6 bases). CDR3 length: 15 residues. CDR1 MNHNY and CDR2 SVGAGI come from the germline V gene (reference sequence). Trimming took off 7 bases at V and 7 bases at J, with 17 bases between the two ends.

A word on this clone: One junction end disagrees with the germline gene, perhaps due to a read error. The rearrangement uses TRBV4-2 and TRBJ2-3; 10 nucleotides agree with TRBD2. The CDR3 covers 18 residues. The germline V gene has CDR1 LGHNA and CDR2 YNFKEQ. The CDR3 region is CTSSQVSSGRGGTDTQYF. In DNA, the CDR3 is TGTACCAGCAGCCAAGTGTCTAGCGGGAGAGGGGGGACAGATACGCAGTATTTT.

J is TRBJ1-1 and V is TRBV5-6; a possible D gene is TRBD1 (5 bases). CDR3 length: 15 residues. CDR1 and CDR2 from the germline V gene are SGHDT and YYEEEE. Between the trimmed V and J ends, which lost 2 bases and 0 bases, there was a span of 11 bases. The CDR3 DNA sequence: TGTGCCAGCAGCTTCATCGGGGGAATGAACACTGAAGCTTTCTTT. Translated, it gives CASSFIGGMNTEAFF. The whole variable domain, remainder taken from reference TRBV5-6 and TRBJ1-1, is DAGVTQSPTHLIKTRGQQVTLRCSPKSGHDTVSWYQQALGQGPQFIFQYYEEEERQRGNFPDRFSGHQFPNYSSELNVNALLLGDSALYLCASSFIGGMNTEAFFGQGTRLTVV.

This chain links TRBV5-4 with TRBJ1-3; D remains ambiguous. V was pared by 0 bases and J by 4 bases, with 8 bases between. The CDR3 covers 14 residues. CDR1 and CDR2 from the germline V gene are SGHNT and YYREEE (reference sequence). CDR3: CASSLDHVGNTIYF. The CDR3 DNA is TGTGCCAGCAGCTTGGATCATGTGGGAAACACCATATATTTT.

The rearrangement links TRBV7-9 to TRBJ2-3, with D possibly TRBD2 on 6 matching bases. CDR1 and CDR2 from the germline V gene are SEHNR and FQNEAQ (reference sequence). The length of the CDR3 is 15 residues. V lost 2 bases and J 3 bases, leaving 12 bases between the germline ends. CDR3 bases: TGTGCCAGCAGCTTACTTGACAGCGGGACAGATACGCAGTATTTT. Its translation is CASSLLDSGTDTQYF.

The chain recombines TRBV19 with TRBJ2-7; D gene ambiguous. This CDR3 region has 14 residues. Trimming pared 5 bases from V and 0 bases from J, leaving 11 bases between. Germline loops: CDR1 LNHDA, CDR2 SQIVND (reference sequence). CDR3 amino acids: CASSQSGNSYEQYF. The DNA for the CDR3 is TGTGCCAGTAGTCAATCGGGTAACTCCTACGAGCAGTACTTC.

The chain links TRBV5-6 to TRBJ1-1; 7 bases match TRBD1. The CDR3 totals 12 residues. J gave up 8 bases and V 1 base, and 2 bases lay outside the gene matches. In germline, CDR1 is SGHDT, CDR2 YYEEEE. The CDR3 loop is CASSLRTGEAFF. For the CDR3, the DNA is TGTGCCAGCAGCTTGAGGACAGGAGAAGCTTTCTTT. The complete variable domain, with remaining parts taken from reference TRBV5-6 and TRBJ1-1, reads DAGVTQSPTHLIKTRGQQVTLRCSPKSGHDTVSWYQQALGQGPQFIFQYYEEEERQRGNFPDRFSGHQFPNYSSELNVNALLLGDSALYLCASSLRTGEAFFGQGTRLTVV.

V and J are TRBV9 and TRBJ2-2, with a weak D call TRBD1 (5 bases). Trimming removed 0 bases at V and 6 bases at J, with 9 bases between. The germline gives CDR1 SGDLS, CDR2 YYNGEE. The CDR3 has 14 amino acids. CDR3 nucleotide sequence: TGTGCCAGCAGCGTAGCGACAGAGGCCGGGGAGCTGTTTTTT. It translates to CASSVATEAGELFF. The full variable domain, rest sourced from reference TRBV9 and TRBJ2-2, is DSGVTQTPKHLITATGQRVTLRCSPRSGDLSVYWYQQSLDQGLQFLIQYYNGEERAKGNILERFSAQQFPDLHSELNLSSLELGDSALYFCASSVATEAGELFFGEGSRLTVL.

A word on this clone: The same CDR3 arises from other DNA sequences in this sample as well. The chain combines TRBV2 with TRBJ1-5, with TRBD1 as a possible D gene (6 bases). Between the trimmed V and J ends, which lost 4 bases and 6 bases, there was a span of 13 bases. The CDR3 is made up of 14 amino acids. Germline loops: CDR1 SNHLY, CDR2 FYNNEI. DNA of the CDR3: TGTGCCAGCAGTGGGGGGCAGGGGAGTCAGCCCCAGCATTTT. This translates into CASSGGQGSQPQHF.

V gene TRBV6-4 combines with J gene TRBJ2-2, with a tentative D call TRBD1 (6 bases). Germline CDR1 reads MRHNA; CDR2 reads SNTAGT. This CDR3 is 15 amino acids long. The V and J ends lost 0 bases and 7 bases respectively, with 12 bases between them. DNA of the CDR3: TGTGCCAGCAGTGACTCGCCAGGGGTCGGCGGGGAGCTGTTTTTT. This sequence encodes CASSDSPGVGGELFF.

A single count supports this clone. The sample carries other DNA sequences with the same CDR3. The chain has TRBV7-2 and TRBJ2-3, with 10 bases that match TRBD2. CDR3 size: 16 residues. J gave up 0 bases and V 2 bases, and 2 bases lay outside the gene matches. Per the germline V gene, CDR1 is SGHTA and CDR2 is FQGNSA. The CDR3: CASSLTSGISTDTQYF. The CDR3 region has the DNA TGTGCCAGCAGCTTAACTAGCGGGATTAGCACAGATACGCAGTATTTT.

J is TRBJ2-7 and V is TRBV3-1 (or the pseudogene TRBV3-2), with 7 bases identical to TRBD1. Germline lookup yields CDR1 LGHDT and CDR2 YNNKEL (reference sequence). This CDR3 is 13 amino acids long. V trimming: 8 bases; J trimming: 2 bases; junction bases outside the gene matches: 6. This chain's CDR3 is CASAGTEAYEQYF. CDR3 in DNA: TGTGCCAGCGCCGGGACAGAAGCCTACGAGCAGTACTTC.

This clone was detected only once. The chain uses TRBV6-2 or TRBV6-3 and TRBJ2-1; 10 bases map to TRBD2. V lost 5 bases to trimming and J lost 8 bases; unmatched junction nucleotides: 9. This CDR3 comprises 15 residues. CDR1 and CDR2 from the germline V gene are MNHEY and SVGEGT. The CDR3 sequence: CASSQSSGSTDEQFF. For the CDR3, the DNA is TGTGCCAGCAGTCAATCTAGCGGGAGCACAGATGAGCAGTTCTTC.

V is TRBV19 and J is TRBJ2-3, with 7 nucleotides matching TRBD2. With 2 bases clipped from V and 0 bases from J, the junction kept 11 bases outside the gene matches. This CDR3 has 18 amino acids. The germline CDR1 and CDR2 sequences are LNHDA and SQIVND (reference sequence). Here the CDR3 DNA reads TGTGCCAGTAGTATATGGGGAGGGACGGCCCCTAGCACAGATACGCAGTATTTT. Translated: CASSIWGGTAPSTDTQYF.

This clone was seen just once. The rearrangement links TRBV18 to TRBJ2-7, with 7 bases that match TRBD2. Germline values: CDR1 KGHSH, CDR2 LQKENI. Unmatched junction bases numbered 3, after V lost 2 bases and J lost 2 bases. The CDR3 covers 14 residues. This CDR3 is CASSPREGPYEQYF. As DNA, the CDR3 is TGTGCCAGCTCACCAAGGGAGGGACCCTACGAGCAGTACTTC.

The rearrangement joins TRBV28 to TRBJ1-6; D is unclear. The V and J ends lost 3 bases and 9 bases respectively, with 12 bases between them. This CDR3 contains 14 residues. CDR1 MDHEN and CDR2 SYDVKM come from the germline V gene. The CDR3 nucleotides are TGTGCCAGCAGTTTGGGAAGGGAGGGTTCACCCCTCCACTTT. Encoded protein: CASSLGREGSPLHF.

V and J are TRBV27 and TRBJ1-5; D call uncertain. Trimming cost V 5 bases and J 3 bases, with 8 bases left between them. This CDR3 is built from 13 residues. Germline CDR1 reads MNHEY; CDR2 reads SMNVEV (reference sequence). CDR3 in DNA: TGTGCCAGCAGTGGCGGGCCCAATCAGCCCCAGCATTTT. Its translation: CASSGGPNQPQHF.

CDR3 DNA: TGTGCCAGCAGACCAGCAGGGGGCGCTCGGCAGCCCCAGCATTTT. Its translation: CASRPAGGARQPQHF. V and J are TRBV28 and TRBJ1-5; 8 nucleotides line up with TRBD1. The CDR3 is 15 amino acids. After removal of 6 bases from V and 7 bases from J, the junction contained 11 bases not matched to a gene. Germline CDR1 is MDHEN and CDR2 is SYDVKM. Based on the CDR3 plus reference TRBV28 and TRBJ1-5, the full variable domain is DVKVTQSSRYLVKRTGEKVFLECVQDMDHENMFWYRQDPGLGLRLIYFSYDVKMKEKGDIPEGYSVSREKKERFSLILESASTNQTSMYLCASRPAGGARQPQHFGDGTRLSIL.

This chain uses TRBV7-2 with TRBJ2-7; D is unclear. With 1 base removed from V and 0 bases from J, the gap between germline ends came to 13 bases. The germline gives CDR1 SGHTA, CDR2 FQGNSA. This CDR3 has 16 residues. This chain's CDR3 is CASSLGPNSLSYEQYF. The CDR3 bases are TGTGCCAGCAGCTTAGGACCCAACAGCCTCTCCTACGAGCAGTACTTC.

This chain uses TRBV16 with TRBJ1-1; tentative D call: TRBD1 (5 bases). The length of the CDR3 is 14 residues. CDR1 and CDR2 from the germline V gene are KGHSY and FQNENV. Trimming removed 1 base at V and 7 bases at J, with 13 bases between. The CDR3 loop is CASSQLDSGNEAFF. The CDR3 DNA reads TGTGCCAGCAGCCAATTGGATTCAGGGAATGAAGCTTTCTTT.

This clone occurred once. Here the CDR3 DNA reads TGTGCCACCCTGATAGGGCCACAGGCCGGGGAGCTGTTTTTT. Amino acids: CATLIGPQAGELFF. The chain employs TRBV10-3 and TRBJ2-2, with TRBD1 as a possible D gene (5 bases). Per the germline V gene, CDR1 is ENHRY and CDR2 is SYGVKD. The V end lost 10 bases, the J end lost 6 bases, and 18 bases lay between the germline ends. The CDR3 sequence is 14 residues long.

The V call is TRBV9, the J call TRBJ2-2; 8 nucleotides match TRBD2. CDR1 is SGDLS and CDR2 is YYNGEE in the germline V gene. The CDR3 totals 15 residues. V trimming: 4 bases; J trimming: 4 bases; junction bases outside the gene matches: 6. CDR3 protein: CASSPRGGLTGELFF. The CDR3 DNA follows: TGTGCCAGCAGCCCCCGGGGGGGTCTCACCGGGGAGCTGTTTTTT.

In regard to this clone: A junction end diverges from the germline sequence, so it may reflect a read error. The rearrangement links TRBV15 to TRBJ2-7, with 7 bases fitting TRBD1. The CDR3 covers 13 residues. CDR1 is LNHNV and CDR2 is YYDKDF in the germline V gene (reference sequence). CDR3 protein: CATSRDQGGRKGF. Written as DNA, the CDR3 is TGTGCCACCAGCAGAGATCAAGGGGGCAGGAAAGGCTTC.

This clone turned up a few times. The chain uses TRBV19 and TRBJ1-5; 9 bases map to TRBD1. Losses at the gene ends were 6 bases for V and 4 bases for J; bases not matched to a gene: 7. Germline V gene sequence: CDR1 LNHDA, CDR2 SQIVND (reference sequence). This CDR3 spans 15 amino acids. The CDR3 sequence is CASSLTGGLNQPQHF. The DNA of the CDR3 is TGTGCCAGTAGCCTGACAGGGGGTTTAAATCAGCCCCAGCATTTT. The complete variable domain, with remaining parts taken from reference TRBV19 and TRBJ1-5, reads DGGITQSPKYLFRKEGQNVTLSCEQNLNHDAMYWYRQDPGQGLRLIYYSQIVNDFQKGDIAEGYSVSREKKESFPLTVTSAQKNPTAFYLCASSLTGGLNQPQHFGDGTRLSIL.

The J gene is TRBJ1-3, the V gene TRBV12-3 or TRBV12-4; D is perhaps TRBD1 (6 bases). V lost 4 bases and J 7 bases, leaving 11 bases between the germline ends. The length of the CDR3 is 13 residues. As DNA, the CDR3 is TGTGCCAGCAGTTATGGACAGACCAACACCATATATTTT. Its protein product is CASSYGQTNTIYF.

The rearrangement uses TRBV25-1 and TRBJ1-6; D gene ambiguous. The CDR3 totals 16 residues. The V gene's germline CDR1 is MGHDK and CDR2 SYGVNS. Trimming removed 3 bases from V and 8 bases from J, with 17 bases in between. As DNA, the CDR3 is TGTGCCAGCAGTGACGCCGGGAGTGGAGGGCATTCACCCCTCCACTTT. It specifies CASSDAGSGGHSPLHF.

This clone was picked up one time. This chain uses TRBV21-1 with TRBJ2-5; TRBD1, the D gene given by the table, was not confirmed from the DNA. TRBV21-1 counts as a pseudogene. CDR3 length equals 15 residues. The CDR3 region is CASSKDGTGQETQYF. CDR3 bases: TGTGCCAGCAGCAAAGATGGGACAGGTCAAGAGACCCAGTACTTC.

The chain couples TRBV3-1 (or the pseudogene TRBV3-2) to TRBJ2-3, with 7 bases that match TRBD2. The germline CDR1 and CDR2 sequences are LGHDT and YNNKEL (reference sequence). Trimming cost V 2 bases and J 0 bases; bases outside gene matches: 2. This CDR3 contains 15 residues. CDR3: CASSQSGASTDTQYF. In DNA form, the CDR3 reads TGTGCCAGCAGCCAAAGCGGGGCTAGCACAGATACGCAGTATTTT.

This clone appeared once. The CDR3 protein is CASSFLPRETQYF. In DNA, the CDR3 is TGTGCCAGCAGCTTTCTCCCTCGAGAGACCCAGTACTTC. The chain combines TRBV7-2 with TRBJ2-5; D is uncertain. Germline values: CDR1 SGHTA, CDR2 FQGNSA. V was clipped by 3 bases and J by 4 bases, with 9 bases between them. CDR3 size: 13 residues.

The J gene is TRBJ2-2, the V gene TRBV9, with 7 bases matching TRBD2. The germline V gene encodes CDR1 SGDLS and CDR2 YYNGEE. This CDR3 contains 17 residues. The J segment lost 5 bases and the V segment lost 4 bases, leaving 14 bases of the junction unmatched. Written as DNA, the CDR3 is TGTGCCAGCAGCCCCGATCTAGCGGTCCAACTTACCGGGGAGCTGTTTTTT. Its protein product is CASSPDLAVQLTGELFF. Full variable domain (rest looked up from reference TRBV9 and TRBJ2-2): DSGVTQTPKHLITATGQRVTLRCSPRSGDLSVYWYQQSLDQGLQFLIQYYNGEERAKGNILERFSAQQFPDLHSELNLSSLELGDSALYFCASSPDLAVQLTGELFFGEGSRLTVL.